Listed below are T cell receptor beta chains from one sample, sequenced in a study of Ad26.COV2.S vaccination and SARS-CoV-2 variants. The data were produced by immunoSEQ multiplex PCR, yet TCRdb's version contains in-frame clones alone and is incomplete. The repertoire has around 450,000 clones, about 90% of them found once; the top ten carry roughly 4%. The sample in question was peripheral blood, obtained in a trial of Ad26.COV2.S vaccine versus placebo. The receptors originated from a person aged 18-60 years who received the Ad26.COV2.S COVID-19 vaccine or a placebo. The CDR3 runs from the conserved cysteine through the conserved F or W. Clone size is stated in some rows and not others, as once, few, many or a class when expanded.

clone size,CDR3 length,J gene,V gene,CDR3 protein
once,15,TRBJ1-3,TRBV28,CASSYEGYSGNTIYF
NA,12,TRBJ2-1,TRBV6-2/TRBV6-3,CASSRGLGEQFF
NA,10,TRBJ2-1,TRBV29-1,CSVANNEQFF
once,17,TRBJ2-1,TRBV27,CASSLKGATPVGNEQFF
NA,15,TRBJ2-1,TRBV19,CASSIRDFEDNEQFF
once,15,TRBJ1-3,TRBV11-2,CASSLSGLSGNTIYF
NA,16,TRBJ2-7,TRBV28,CASSLLVGAGTYEQYF
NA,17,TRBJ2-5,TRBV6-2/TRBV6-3,CASSYLWGGRNQETQYF
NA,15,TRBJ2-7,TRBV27,CASRYKGPGATEQYF
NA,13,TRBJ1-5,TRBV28,CASSASFNQPQHF
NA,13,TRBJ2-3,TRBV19,CASGELSTDTQYF
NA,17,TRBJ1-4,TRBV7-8,CASSLGQLRATNEKLFF
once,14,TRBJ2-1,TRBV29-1,CSGRSGRDSNEQFF
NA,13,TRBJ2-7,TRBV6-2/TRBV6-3,CASSRRGVYEQYF
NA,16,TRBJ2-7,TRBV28,CASSPRQALPSYEQYF
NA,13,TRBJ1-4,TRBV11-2,CASSLKTNEKLFF